The 24 T cell receptor beta chains presented below share a single source sample, sequenced in a study of blood T cells in healthy people across ages. Primed by a sample-barcoded 5' primer and a J-beta primer mix, a second PCR proceeded for about 6 to 11 cycles. MiXCR was run by TCRdb on the 5' RACE reads, yielding one entry per CDR3 protein. The sample carries about 730,000 distinct CDR3 sequences, roughly 44% recorded once. Sequencing was performed on blood. Receptors originate from a woman aged 60-75 years in good health.

The gene calls are TRBV11-2 and TRBJ1-4; D gene ambiguous. Trimming took 0 bases from V and 3 from J, leaving 2 bases between them. There are 13 residues in the CDR3. CDR1 SGHAT and CDR2 FQNNGV come from the germline V gene. Here the CDR3 DNA reads TGTGCCAGCAGCTTAGATTCTAATGAAAAACTGTTTTTT. This gives the protein CASSLDSNEKLFF.

The genes are TRBV12-3 or TRBV12-4 and TRBJ1-2, with TRBD1 as a possible D gene (5 bases). The CDR3 spans 12 residues. V lost 5 bases and J 7 bases, leaving 11 bases between the germline ends. This CDR3 is CASSPQGGGYTF. Written as DNA, the CDR3 is TGTGCCAGCAGTCCCCAGGGCGGTGGCTACACCTTC.

J is TRBJ1-1 and V is TRBV6-1; D remains unclear. CDR1 and CDR2 (germline): MNHNS, SASEGT. CDR3 size: 15 residues. V shed 5 bases and J shed 1 base, with 14 bases lying between them. The DNA for the CDR3 is TGTGCCAGCAGTACCCTCTTAGCAGCGAACACTGAAGCTTTCTTT. Translation: CASSTLLAANTEAFF.

The chain joins TRBV20-1 to TRBJ2-3, with 12 nucleotides matching TRBD2. The CDR3 is 16 residues long. V lost 2 bases and J lost 2; bases outside the gene matches: 5. CDR1 is DFQATT and CDR2 is SNEGSKA in the germline V gene (reference sequence). The DNA of the CDR3 is TGCAGTGCTAGACCGGCTAGCGGGGGGGCCACAGATACGCAGTATTTT. Amino acids: CSARPASGGATDTQYF.

This chain uses TRBV19 with TRBJ1-1; 7 bases are a match to TRBD1. CDR1 is LNHDA and CDR2 is SQIVND in the germline V gene (reference sequence). V gave up 9 bases and J gave up 1 base; unmatched junction bases: 8. CDR3 length equals 14 residues. CDR3 in amino acids: CASERQGKNTEAFF. The CDR3 DNA sequence: TGTGCCAGCGAAAGACAGGGAAAGAACACTGAAGCTTTCTTT.

The rearrangement links TRBV7-9 to TRBJ1-2, with D hard to call. Per the germline V gene, CDR1 is SEHNR and CDR2 is FQNEAQ (reference sequence). V was trimmed by 5 bases and J by 3 bases, leaving 16 bases between them. The CDR3 sequence is 15 residues long. The CDR3 sequence: CASSPARYSDYGYTF. In DNA form, the CDR3 reads TGTGCCAGCAGCCCAGCCCGTTACTCGGACTATGGCTACACCTTC.

The J gene is TRBJ2-7, the V gene TRBV20-1; 11 positions agree with TRBD2. The CDR3 has 15 residues. Looked up from germline, CDR1 is DFQATT and CDR2 is SNEGSKA (reference sequence). The V and J ends lost 3 bases and 3 bases, in that order; junction bases with no gene match: 7. Here the CDR3 reads CSASLASGGFYEQYF. The CDR3 nucleotides read TGCAGTGCTAGTCTGGCTAGCGGGGGGTTCTACGAGCAGTACTTC.

V usage is TRBV6-2 or TRBV6-3 and J usage is TRBJ2-1; tentatively, D is TRBD1 or TRBD2 (5 bases each). The CDR3 covers 14 residues. CDR1 is MNHEY and CDR2 is SVGEGT in the germline V gene. V was shortened by 5 bases and J by 6 bases, with 14 bases between the two germline ends. The CDR3 DNA sequence: TGTGCCAGCAGTCGGCTCCGGGACCTCAATGAGCAGTTCTTC. This encodes CASSRLRDLNEQFF.

The rearrangement links TRBV6-5 to TRBJ1-1; 8 nucleotides match TRBD1. V shed 4 bases and J 0 bases; nucleotides not matched to a gene: 1. CDR3 size: 14 residues. The germline V gene encodes CDR1 MNHEY and CDR2 SVGAGI. The CDR3 loop reads CASSWDRLNTEAFF. The CDR3 DNA follows: TGTGCCAGCAGTTGGGACAGGTTGAACACTGAAGCTTTCTTT.

The V gene is TRBV12-3 or TRBV12-4, the J gene TRBJ2-1; 10 bases agree with TRBD2. Trimming at V came to 2 bases and at J to 2 bases, leaving 3 bases not matched to a gene. The CDR3 covers 16 residues. The CDR3 sequence is CASSLTSGVAYNEQFF. The CDR3 nucleotides read TGTGCCAGCAGTTTAACTAGCGGGGTAGCCTACAATGAGCAGTTCTTC.

This clonotype was recorded at least ten times. J is TRBJ2-1 and V is TRBV29-1; 7 bases fit TRBD2. CDR3 length: 17 residues. Germline CDR1 is SQVTM and CDR2 is ANQGSEA. J lost 4 bases, V lost 1 base, and 13 bases had no gene match. CDR3 sequence (DNA): TGCAGCGTTGAAGGGGGCTATGGGGAGGGCCAGTACAATGAGCAGTTCTTC. Translating it yields CSVEGGYGEGQYNEQFF.

This clonotype was seen just once. The gene calls are TRBV27 and TRBJ2-1; D remains ambiguous. This CDR3 comprises 15 residues. V lost 5 bases and J 8 bases, leaving 19 bases between the germline ends. Germline CDR1 is MNHEY and CDR2 is SMNVEV (reference sequence). The CDR3 bases are TGTGCCAGCAGTCCGAATACCCTCGTGCAGCATGAGCAGTTCTTC. Amino acid sequence: CASSPNTLVQHEQFF.

V is TRBV29-1 and J is TRBJ2-7; D is undetermined. The germline CDR1 and CDR2 sequences are SQVTM and ANQGSEA. CDR3 length: 12 residues. V lost 6 bases and J 1 base, leaving 10 bases between the germline ends. The CDR3 here is CSVRPNSYEQYF. The CDR3 region has the DNA TGCAGCGTGCGCCCCAATTCCTACGAGCAGTACTTC.

Only a few counts were recorded for this clonotype. V usage is TRBV10-3 and J usage is TRBJ2-1; D gene ambiguous. V lost 3 bases and J lost 0, with 9 bases in between. This CDR3 region has 15 residues. The germline CDR1 and CDR2 sequences are ENHRY and SYGVKD. The DNA for the CDR3 is TGTGCCATCAGTGAAGGCGACTTCTCCTACAATGAGCAGTTCTTC. Its protein is CAISEGDFSYNEQFF.

Comments on this clonotype: The conserved final phenylalanine or tryptophan is absent from the CDR3, which likely points to a read error. The CDR3 protein is CAWSEETQYY. In DNA form, the CDR3 reads TGTGCCTGGAGTGAAGAGACCCAGTACTAC. V gene TRBV30 combines with J gene TRBJ2-5; D is unresolved. The CDR3 loop spans 10 amino acids. Trimming shortened V by 1 base and J by 3 bases, and 0 bases separated the two germline ends. Per germline, CDR1 GTSNPN and CDR2 SVGIG (reference sequence).

The gene calls are TRBV28 and TRBJ2-3; weak D call: TRBD2 (6 bases). The V and J ends lost 5 bases and 6 bases respectively, with 12 bases between them. The CDR3 has 13 amino acids. Germline CDR1 is MDHEN and CDR2 is SYDVKM. The CDR3 region has the DNA TGTGCCAGCAGTACCCGACTAGTGGATACGCAGTATTTT. This gives the protein CASSTRLVDTQYF.

This rearrangement joins TRBV6-5 to TRBJ2-2, with 7 bases matching TRBD2. Germline CDR1 reads MNHEY; CDR2 reads SVGAGI. This CDR3 is built from 15 residues. The V segment lost 6 bases and the J segment 0 bases; nucleotides outside the gene matches: 4. The CDR3 bases are TGTGCCAGCAGAGCCGGGACTACGAACACCGGGGAGCTGTTTTTT. Translating it yields CASRAGTTNTGELFF.

The chain combines TRBV29-1 with TRBJ2-3, with D perhaps matching TRBD2 (5 bases). The CDR3 covers 14 residues. The germline V gene encodes CDR1 SQVTM and CDR2 ANQGSEA. V lost 8 bases to trimming and J lost 4 bases, with 19 bases between them. CDR3 protein: CSTRAPLAADTQYF. DNA for the CDR3: TGCAGCACCCGGGCCCCGCTAGCAGCAGATACGCAGTATTTT.

This clonotype occurred many times. This chain uses TRBV5-1 with TRBJ2-5; tentative D call: TRBD2 (7 bases). The V gene's germline CDR1 is SGHRS and CDR2 YFSETQ. The CDR3 runs 15 residues. With 4 bases removed from V and 4 bases from J, the gap between germline ends came to 17 bases. CDR3 protein: CASSPDGGASETQYF. As DNA, the CDR3 is TGCGCCAGCAGCCCGGATGGGGGGGCGTCAGAGACCCAGTACTTC.

In its sample, this clonotype was seen many times. The rearrangement joins TRBV5-1 to TRBJ2-7; D gene uncertain. There are 15 residues in the CDR3. Per the germline V gene, CDR1 is SGHRS and CDR2 is YFSETQ. Trimming left V 0 bases short and J 5 bases short, with 15 bases between. CDR3 sequence (DNA): TGCGCCAGCAGCTTGGTAGGGTACCCTACCGACGAGCAGTACTTC. Amino acids: CASSLVGYPTDEQYF. The variable domain in full, with the rest retrieved from reference TRBV5-1 and TRBJ2-7, is KAGVTQTPRYLIKTRGQQVTLSCSPISGHRSVSWYQQTPGQGLQFLFEYFSETQRNKGNFPGRFSGRQFSNSRSEMNVSTLELGDSALYLCASSLVGYPTDEQYFGPGTRLTVT.

The chain links TRBV12-3 or TRBV12-4 to TRBJ1-2, with no clear D. V was trimmed by 5 bases and J by 7 bases, leaving 14 bases between them. There are 13 residues in the CDR3. CDR3 residues: CASSLRARPGYTF. CDR3 bases: TGTGCCAGCAGTCTTAGGGCACGGCCTGGCTACACCTTC.

The table lists this clonotype with a few counts. The chain has TRBV7-9 and TRBJ1-4; tentative D call: TRBD1 (6 bases). The CDR3 is 19 amino acids. V lost 3 bases and J 0 bases, leaving 20 bases between the germline ends. Germline values: CDR1 SEHNR, CDR2 FQNEAQ (reference sequence). The CDR3 DNA sequence: TGTGCCAGCAGCTTGGGTTCGGACAGCCTTTTTGCAACTAATGAAAAACTGTTTTTT. Translating it yields CASSLGSDSLFATNEKLFF.

The rearrangement joins TRBV28 to TRBJ2-4; D remains unclear. Per the germline V gene, CDR1 is MDHEN and CDR2 is SYDVKM. V shed 2 bases and J shed 13 bases, with 18 bases lying between them. This CDR3 has 14 residues. The CDR3 bases are TGTGCCAGCAGTTTACCCCTAGGCACCTACGGGCAGTACTTC. This sequence encodes CASSLPLGTYGQYF.

In its sample, this clonotype was seen a few times. The V gene is TRBV5-1, the J gene TRBJ2-1; D might be TRBD2 (6 bases). CDR1 is SGHRS and CDR2 is YFSETQ in the germline V gene. Trimming cost V 2 bases and J 6 bases, with 9 bases left between them. CDR3 length equals 13 residues. CDR3 sequence: CASSFLASNEQFF. The CDR3 nucleotides read TGCGCCAGCAGCTTTCTAGCGAGCAATGAGCAGTTCTTC.